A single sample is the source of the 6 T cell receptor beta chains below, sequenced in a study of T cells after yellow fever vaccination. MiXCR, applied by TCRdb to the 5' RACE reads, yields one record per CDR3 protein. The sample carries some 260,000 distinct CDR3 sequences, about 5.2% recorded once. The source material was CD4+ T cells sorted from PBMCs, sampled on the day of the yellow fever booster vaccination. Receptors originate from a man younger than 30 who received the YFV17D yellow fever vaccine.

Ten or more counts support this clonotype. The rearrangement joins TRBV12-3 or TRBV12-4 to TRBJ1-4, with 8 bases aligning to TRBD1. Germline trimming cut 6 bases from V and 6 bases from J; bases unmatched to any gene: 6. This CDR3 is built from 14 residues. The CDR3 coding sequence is TGTGCCAGCAGAAAGACAGGGGAGGATGAAAAACTGTTTTTT. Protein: CASRKTGEDEKLFF.

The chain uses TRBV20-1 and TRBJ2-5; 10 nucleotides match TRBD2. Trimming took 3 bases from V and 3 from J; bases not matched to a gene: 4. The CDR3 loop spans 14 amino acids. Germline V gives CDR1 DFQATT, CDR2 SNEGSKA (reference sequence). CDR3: CSASRGLAEETQYF. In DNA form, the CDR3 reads TGCAGTGCTAGCCGTGGACTAGCGGAAGAGACCCAGTACTTC.

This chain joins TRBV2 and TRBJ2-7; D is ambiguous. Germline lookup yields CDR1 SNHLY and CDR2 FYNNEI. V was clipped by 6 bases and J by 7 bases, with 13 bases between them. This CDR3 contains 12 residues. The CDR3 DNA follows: TGTGCCAGCAGAGAAAGGACCTGGGAGCAGTACGTC. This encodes CASRERTWEQYV.

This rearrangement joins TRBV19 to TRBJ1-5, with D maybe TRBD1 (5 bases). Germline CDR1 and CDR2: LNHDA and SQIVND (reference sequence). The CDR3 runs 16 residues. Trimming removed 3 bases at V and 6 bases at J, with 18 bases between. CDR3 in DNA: TGTGCCAGTAGTATGGACTACTTGGGGGGGAGTCAGCCCCAGCATTTT. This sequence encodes CASSMDYLGGSQPQHF.

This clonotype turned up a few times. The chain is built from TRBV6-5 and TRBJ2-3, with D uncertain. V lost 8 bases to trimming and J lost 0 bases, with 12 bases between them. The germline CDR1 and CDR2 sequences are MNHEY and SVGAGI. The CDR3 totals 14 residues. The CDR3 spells CASGSSFSTDTQYF. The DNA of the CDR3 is TGTGCCAGCGGGTCAAGCTTTAGCACAGATACGCAGTATTTT.

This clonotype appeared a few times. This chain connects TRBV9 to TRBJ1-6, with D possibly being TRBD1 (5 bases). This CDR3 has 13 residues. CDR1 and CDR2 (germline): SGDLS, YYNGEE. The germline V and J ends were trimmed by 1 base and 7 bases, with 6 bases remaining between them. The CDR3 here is CASSVTGNSPLHF. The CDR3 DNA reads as TGTGCCAGCAGCGTAACAGGAAATTCACCCCTCCACTTT.